These 25 T cell receptor beta chains came from one sample sequenced in a study of OX40 agonist ivuxolimab in advanced cancers. The method was immunoSEQ multiplex PCR; TCRdb's version includes in-frame clones alone and lacks a portion of them. The sample holds roughly 23,000 clones, roughly four fifths seen once. The sequencing used CD4+ or CD8+ T cells sorted from blood, collected in a trial of the OX40 agonist ivuxolimab. These receptors all stem from an adult with an advanced solid tumor such as melanoma, head and neck, liver or kidney cancer.

This clone has only one observation. The genes are TRBV9 and TRBJ2-7; D gene unclear. This CDR3 spans 12 amino acids. Germline V gives CDR1 SGDLS, CDR2 YYNGEE. Trimming took 3 bases from V and 6 from J, leaving 10 bases between them. The CDR3 here is CASSGPGREQYF. CDR3 coding DNA: TGTGCCAGCAGCGGCCCGGGTCGCGAGCAGTACTTC.

This chain connects TRBV19 to TRBJ1-5; D not certain. Germline CDR1 reads LNHDA; CDR2 reads SQIVND (reference sequence). V was cut by 1 base and J by 5 bases, with 15 bases left in between. This CDR3 has 16 amino acids. For the CDR3, the DNA is TGTGCCAGTAGTATAGGAGCGCGAACGAGGGATCAGCCCCAGCATTTT. Amino acids: CASSIGARTRDQPQHF.

The chain uses TRBV5-6 and TRBJ2-3, with D perhaps TRBD2 (6 bases). Trimming stripped 7 bases from V and 5 bases from J, with 17 bases between. This CDR3 spans 14 amino acids. Per the germline V gene, CDR1 is SGHDT and CDR2 is YYEEEE. CDR3 DNA sequence: TGTGCCAGCTCTGGGACTCTCTTGCAAGATACGCAGTATTTT. It is translated as CASSGTLLQDTQYF.

The chain employs TRBV6-5 and TRBJ1-2; 9 bases line up with TRBD1. Germline CDR1 MNHEY, CDR2 SVGAGI. CDR3 length equals 13 residues. Trimming took 5 bases from V and 5 from J; bases not matched to a gene: 3. The CDR3, as DNA: TGTGCCAGCAGTACGACAGGGGGATATGGCTACACCTTC. It encodes CASSTTGGYGYTF.

This chain links TRBV10-3 with TRBJ1-3, with TRBD1 as a possible D gene (6 bases). Germline V CDR1 and CDR2: ENHRY, SYGVKD. There are 17 residues in the CDR3. V dropped 2 bases and J dropped 3 bases, with 17 bases sitting between them. CDR3 loop: CAISERFRAGDGNTIYF. CDR3 sequence (DNA): TGTGCCATCAGTGAGCGATTTAGGGCAGGGGATGGAAACACCATATATTTT.

The chain combines TRBV12-5 with TRBJ1-1; no reliable D call. V was trimmed by 1 base and J by 4 bases, leaving 7 bases between them. This CDR3 has 13 amino acids. Per germline, CDR1 LGHNT and CDR2 FRNRAP. The CDR3 protein is CASGLAWGTEAFF. The CDR3, as DNA: TGTGCTAGTGGTTTGGCCTGGGGCACTGAAGCTTTCTTT.

This clone was seen more than once but under ten times. This chain joins TRBV29-1 and TRBJ1-1; a weak D match, TRBD1 (5 bases). The V gene lost 5 bases and the J gene lost 9 bases, with 10 bases spanning the gap. This CDR3 is built from 10 residues. Germline V gene lookup returns CDR1 SQVTM and CDR2 ANQGSEA. CDR3 sequence reads: CSVYTGKAFF. In DNA, the CDR3 is TGCAGCGTTTACACAGGTAAAGCTTTCTTT.

The chain joins TRBV5-1 to TRBJ1-2; maybe TRBD1 (6 bases). Germline V gives CDR1 SGHRS, CDR2 YFSETQ. Trimming pared 4 bases from V and 6 bases from J, leaving 25 bases between. The CDR3 runs 17 residues. This chain's CDR3 is CASSTLQTGGEKDGYTF. Written as DNA, the CDR3 is TGCGCCAGCAGCACACTACAGACAGGCGGGGAAAAGGATGGCTACACCTTC.

The chain has TRBV5-1 and TRBJ1-5, with a tentative D call TRBD1 (6 bases). This CDR3 comprises 16 residues. V was cut by 0 bases and J by 5 bases, with 15 bases left in between. Germline assignment: CDR1 SGHRS and CDR2 YFSETQ. CDR3 loop: CASSLVGGASDQPQHF. In nucleotides, the CDR3 is TGCGCCAGCAGCTTGGTTGGGGGGGCGAGCGATCAGCCCCAGCATTTT.

The CDR3 DNA is TGTGCCAGCAGCCGCTCGGGGGGGCAAAATCAGCCCCAGCATTTT. Protein product: CASSRSGGQNQPQHF. The genes are TRBV9 and TRBJ1-5; D is perhaps TRBD1 (6 bases). CDR1 and CDR2 from the germline V gene are SGDLS and YYNGEE. The CDR3 has 15 amino acids. V was cut by 4 bases and J by 4 bases, with 15 bases left in between.

The genes are TRBV5-4 and TRBJ1-2; 7 bases fit TRBD1. Germline CDR1 reads SGHNT; CDR2 reads YYREEE (reference sequence). The CDR3 covers 16 residues. The V segment lost 0 bases and the J segment 5 bases; nucleotides outside the gene matches: 10. The CDR3 here is CASSLDASGGGYGYTF. CDR3 DNA sequence: TGTGCCAGCAGCTTGGACGCGTCAGGGGGAGGGTATGGCTACACCTTC.

The rearrangement joins TRBV7-8 to TRBJ2-1; D not certain. CDR3 length: 15 residues. From germline, CDR1 is SGHVS and CDR2 FQNEAQ. The V and J ends lost 5 bases and 2 bases respectively, with 13 bases between them. This CDR3 is CASSPSPPPYNEQFF. The CDR3 DNA sequence: TGTGCCAGCAGCCCAAGTCCCCCTCCCTACAATGAGCAGTTCTTC. Supplemented by reference TRBV7-8 and TRBJ2-1, the full variable domain reads GAGVSQSPRYKVAKRGQDVALRCDPISGHVSLFWYQQALGQGPEFLTYFQNEAQLDKSGLPSDRFFAERPEGSVSTLKIQRTQQEDSAVYLCASSPSPPPYNEQFFGPGTRLTVL.

The genes are TRBV5-1 and TRBJ2-7; TRBD1 might be the D (5 bases). V was pared by 0 bases and J by 1 base, with 5 bases between. The germline CDR1 and CDR2 sequences are SGHRS and YFSETQ. CDR3 size: 13 residues. This chain's CDR3 is CASSLGQSYEQYF. Here the CDR3 DNA reads TGCGCCAGCAGCTTGGGACAGTCCTACGAGCAGTACTTC.

This clone was detected only once. The V and J genes are TRBV19 and TRBJ2-7; tentative D call: TRBD2 (6 bases). This CDR3 is built from 15 residues. V dropped 1 base and J dropped 3 bases, with 13 bases sitting between them. Per germline, CDR1 LNHDA and CDR2 SQIVND (reference sequence). The chain's CDR3 is CASSIVDSGFYEQYF. CDR3 DNA sequence: TGTGCCAGTAGTATAGTAGATAGCGGCTTCTACGAGCAGTACTTC.

The chain links TRBV5-1 to TRBJ2-1, with D possibly TRBD1 on 5 matching bases. The CDR3 spans 14 residues. Germline V CDR1 and CDR2: SGHRS, YFSETQ. The germline V and J ends were trimmed by 6 bases and 8 bases, with 18 bases remaining between them. The CDR3 DNA follows: TGCGCCAGCAAATTGGGGCAGGCAGGCGATGAGCAGTTCTTC. Translated: CASKLGQAGDEQFF.

The V and J genes are TRBV5-6 and TRBJ2-5; 10 bases line up with TRBD2. This CDR3 comprises 16 residues. J gave up 0 bases and V 3 bases, and 5 bases lay outside the gene matches. Germline CDR1 reads SGHDT; CDR2 reads YYEEEE. The CDR3 region is CASSWGTSEYQETQYF. The CDR3 DNA follows: TGTGCCAGCAGCTGGGGGACTAGCGAGTACCAAGAGACCCAGTACTTC.

This chain connects TRBV29-1 to TRBJ2-7; 7 positions match TRBD1. Germline V lookup: CDR1 SQVTM, CDR2 ANQGSEA. CDR3 length: 16 amino acids. The J segment lost 2 bases and the V segment lost 1 base, leaving 11 bases of the junction unmatched. CDR3 in DNA: TGCAGCGTTGAAGCTACATCTGACAGGGCCACCTACGAGCAGTACTTC. Translating it yields CSVEATSDRATYEQYF.

This clone is termed medium-sized. The gene calls are TRBV9 and TRBJ2-7; perhaps TRBD1 as D (7 bases). V shed 3 bases and J shed 2 bases, with 12 bases lying between them. CDR3 length: 14 amino acids. Germline V gene sequence: CDR1 SGDLS, CDR2 YYNGEE. The CDR3 DNA follows: TGTGCCAGCAGCGCGGGGGACAGAGCCTACGAGCAGTACTTC. Residues: CASSAGDRAYEQYF.

V gene TRBV25-1 combines with J gene TRBJ2-1, with D possibly TRBD1 on 5 matching bases. Trimming stripped 2 bases from V and 10 bases from J, with 6 bases between. Per germline, CDR1 MGHDK and CDR2 SYGVNS. The CDR3 spans 11 residues. The chain's CDR3 is CASSEGAEQFF. The CDR3 nucleotides read TGTGCCAGCAGTGAAGGGGCGGAGCAGTTCTTC. The full variable domain, its missing parts supplied by reference TRBV25-1 and TRBJ2-1, is EADIYQTPRYLVIGTGKKITLECSQTMGHDKMYWYQQDPGMELHLIHYSYGVNSTEKGDLSSESTVSRIRTEHFPLTLESARPSHTSQYLCASSEGAEQFFGPGTRLTVL.

This chain links TRBV7-9 with TRBJ1-3; D is unclear. In germline, CDR1 is SEHNR, CDR2 FQNEAQ (reference sequence). V was shortened by 3 bases and J by 3 bases, with 9 bases between the two germline ends. The CDR3 is 14 amino acids. The CDR3 DNA follows: TGTGCCAGCAGCTTTGAAAGGGTTGGAAACACCATATATTTT. Its protein product is CASSFERVGNTIYF.

V and J are TRBV29-1 and TRBJ1-1; the D gene is possibly TRBD1 (5 bases). The CDR3 has 11 residues. Trimming removed 5 bases from V and 7 bases from J, with 11 bases in between. Germline lookup yields CDR1 SQVTM and CDR2 ANQGSEA. The CDR3 loop reads CSVFGGNEAFF. For the CDR3, the DNA is TGCAGCGTTTTCGGGGGGAATGAAGCTTTCTTT.

J is TRBJ2-7 and V is TRBV28; perhaps TRBD2 as D (5 bases). The CDR3 totals 11 residues. Trimming pared 4 bases from V and 9 bases from J, leaving 10 bases between. Germline CDR1 and CDR2: MDHEN and SYDVKM. The CDR3, as DNA: TGTGCCAGCAGTTACGTTGGAGGGCAGTACTTC. This encodes CASSYVGGQYF.

The chain is built from TRBV15 and TRBJ2-2; 7 positions agree with TRBD1. The V and J ends lost 0 bases and 7 bases, in that order; junction bases with no gene match: 11. Germline V gene lookup returns CDR1 LNHNV and CDR2 YYDKDF (reference sequence). This CDR3 has 17 residues. The CDR3 DNA is TGTGCCACCAGCAGAGATTTCGAGGGGGCTCAAGACGGGGAGCTGTTTTTT. This encodes CATSRDFEGAQDGELFF.

The rearrangement links TRBV7-2 to TRBJ2-1; D is perhaps TRBD2 (6 bases). Trimming cost V 3 bases and J 3 bases, with 21 bases left between them. The CDR3 runs to 18 residues. Germline CDR1 and CDR2: SGHTA and FQGNSA. CDR3 DNA sequence: TGTGCCAGCAGCTTCCTCGGGGCGGGGCTCTCATACTACAATGAGCAGTTCTTC. This codes for CASSFLGAGLSYYNEQFF.

The rearrangement uses TRBV5-8 and TRBJ2-6; 8 bases line up with TRBD1. CDR1 is SGHTS, CDR2 YDEGEE, per germline. This CDR3 is 18 amino acids long. With V trimmed by 9 bases and J by 0 bases, 14 bases remained unmatched. The CDR3 reads CANTLGGGQGSGANVLTF. CDR3 DNA: TGTGCCAACACCCTGGGCGGAGGACAGGGCTCTGGGGCCAACGTCCTGACTTTC.